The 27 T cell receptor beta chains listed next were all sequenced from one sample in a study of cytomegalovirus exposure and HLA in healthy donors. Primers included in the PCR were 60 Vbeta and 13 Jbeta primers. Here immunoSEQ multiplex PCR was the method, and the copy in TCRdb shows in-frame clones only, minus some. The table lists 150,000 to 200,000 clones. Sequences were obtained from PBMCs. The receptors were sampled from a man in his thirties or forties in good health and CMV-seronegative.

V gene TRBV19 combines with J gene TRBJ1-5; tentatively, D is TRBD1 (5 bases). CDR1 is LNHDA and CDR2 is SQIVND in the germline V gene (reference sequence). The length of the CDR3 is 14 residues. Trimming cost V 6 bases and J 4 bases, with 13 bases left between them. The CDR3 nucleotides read TGTGCCAGTAGCGATACAGGTCCAAATCAGCCCCAGCATTTT. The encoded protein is CASSDTGPNQPQHF. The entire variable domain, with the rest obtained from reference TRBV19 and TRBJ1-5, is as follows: DGGITQSPKYLFRKEGQNVTLSCEQNLNHDAMYWYRQDPGQGLRLIYYSQIVNDFQKGDIAEGYSVSREKKESFPLTVTSAQKNPTAFYLCASSDTGPNQPQHFGDGTRLSIL.

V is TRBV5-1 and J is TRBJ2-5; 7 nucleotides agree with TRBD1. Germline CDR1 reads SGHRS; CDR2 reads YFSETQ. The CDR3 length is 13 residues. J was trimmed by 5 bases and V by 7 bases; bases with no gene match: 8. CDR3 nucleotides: TGCGCCAGCGGCAAGACAGGGACGGAGACCCAGTACTTC. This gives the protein CASGKTGTETQYF.

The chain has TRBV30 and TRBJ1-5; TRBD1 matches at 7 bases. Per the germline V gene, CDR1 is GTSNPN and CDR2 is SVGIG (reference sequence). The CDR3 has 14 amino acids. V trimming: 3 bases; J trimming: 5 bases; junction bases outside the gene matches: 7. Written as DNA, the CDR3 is TGTGCCTGGAGGCAAACAGGGGTGGATCAGCCCCAGCATTTT. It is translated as CAWRQTGVDQPQHF.

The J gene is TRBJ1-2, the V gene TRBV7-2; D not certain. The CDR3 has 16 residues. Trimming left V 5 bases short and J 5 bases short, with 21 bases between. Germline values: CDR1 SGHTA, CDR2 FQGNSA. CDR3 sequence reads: CASSLRKAPAGYGYTF. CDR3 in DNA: TGTGCCAGCAGCCTTCGGAAAGCCCCCGCGGGGTATGGCTACACCTTC. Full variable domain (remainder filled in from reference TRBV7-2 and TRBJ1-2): GAGVSQSPSNKVTEKGKDVELRCDPISGHTALYWYRQSLGQGLEFLIYFQGNSAPDKSGLPSDRFSAERTGGSVSTLTIQRTQQEDSAVYLCASSLRKAPAGYGYTFGSGTRLTVV.

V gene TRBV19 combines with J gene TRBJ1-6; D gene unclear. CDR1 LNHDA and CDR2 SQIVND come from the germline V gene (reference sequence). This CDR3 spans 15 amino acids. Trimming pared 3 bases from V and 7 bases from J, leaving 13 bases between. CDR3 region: CASSMEGSGNSPLHF. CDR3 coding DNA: TGTGCCAGTAGTATGGAGGGATCTGGAAATTCACCCCTCCACTTT.

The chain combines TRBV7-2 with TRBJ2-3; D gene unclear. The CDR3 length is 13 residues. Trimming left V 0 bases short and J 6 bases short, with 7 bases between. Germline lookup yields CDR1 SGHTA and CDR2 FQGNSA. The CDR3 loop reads CASSLASWDTQYF. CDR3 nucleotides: TGTGCCAGCAGCTTAGCCAGTTGGGATACGCAGTATTTT.

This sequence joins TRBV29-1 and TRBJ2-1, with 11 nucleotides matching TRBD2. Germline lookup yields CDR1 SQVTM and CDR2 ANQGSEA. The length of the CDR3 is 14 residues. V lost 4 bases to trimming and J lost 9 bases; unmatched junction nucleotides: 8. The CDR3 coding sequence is TGCAGCGTTGTTCCTAGCGGGGGGTTTAGTGAGCAGTTCTTC. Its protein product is CSVVPSGGFSEQFF.

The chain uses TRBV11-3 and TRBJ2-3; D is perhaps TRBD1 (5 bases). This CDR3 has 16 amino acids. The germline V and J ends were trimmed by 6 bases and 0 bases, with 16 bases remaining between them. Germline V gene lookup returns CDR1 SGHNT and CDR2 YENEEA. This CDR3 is CASSSNRQSSTDTQYF. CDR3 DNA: TGTGCCAGCAGTTCAAATCGACAGTCTAGCACAGATACGCAGTATTTT.

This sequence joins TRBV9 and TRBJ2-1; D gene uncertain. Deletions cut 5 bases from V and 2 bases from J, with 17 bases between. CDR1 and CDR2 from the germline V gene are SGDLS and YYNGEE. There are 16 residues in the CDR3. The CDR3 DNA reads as TGTGCCAGCAGTCCGGGTCGAGCGCGACCCTACAATGAGCAGTTCTTC. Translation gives CASSPGRARPYNEQFF.

CDR3 residues: CASSVGPTGELFF. The CDR3 DNA reads as TGTGCCAGCAGCGTAGGGCCCACCGGGGAGCTGTTTTTT. This chain joins TRBV9 and TRBJ2-2; no clear D. Germline V gene lookup returns CDR1 SGDLS and CDR2 YYNGEE. The CDR3 sequence is 13 residues long. The V gene lost 0 bases and the J gene lost 4 bases, with 4 bases spanning the gap.

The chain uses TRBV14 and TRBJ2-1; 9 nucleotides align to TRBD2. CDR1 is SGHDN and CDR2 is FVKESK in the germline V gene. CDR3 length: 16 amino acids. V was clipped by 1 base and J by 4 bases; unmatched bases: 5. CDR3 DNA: TGTGCCAGCAGCCAAGCGACTAGCGGAATATACAATGAGCAGTTCTTC. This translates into CASSQATSGIYNEQFF.

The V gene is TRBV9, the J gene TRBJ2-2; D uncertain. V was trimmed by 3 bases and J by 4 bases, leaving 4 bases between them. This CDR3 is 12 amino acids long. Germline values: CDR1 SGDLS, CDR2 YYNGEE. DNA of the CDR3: TGTGCCAGCAGCGAGAGCACCGGGGAGCTGTTTTTT. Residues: CASSESTGELFF. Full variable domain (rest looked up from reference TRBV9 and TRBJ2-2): DSGVTQTPKHLITATGQRVTLRCSPRSGDLSVYWYQQSLDQGLQFLIQYYNGEERAKGNILERFSAQQFPDLHSELNLSSLELGDSALYFCASSESTGELFFGEGSRLTVL.

CDR3 amino acids: CAWTPASSYNEQFF. DNA for the CDR3: TGTGCCTGGACCCCGGCTAGCTCCTACAATGAGCAGTTCTTC. The chain is built from TRBV30 and TRBJ2-1; D remains unclear. Trimming shortened V by 4 bases and J by 0 bases, and 10 bases separated the two germline ends. The CDR3 is 14 amino acids. CDR1 is GTSNPN and CDR2 is SVGIG in the germline V gene (reference sequence). The whole variable domain, remainder taken from reference TRBV30 and TRBJ2-1, is SQTIHQWPATLVQPVGSPLSLECTVEGTSNPNLYWYRQAAGRGLQLLFYSVGIGQISSEVPQNLSASRPQDRQFILSSKKLLLSDSGFYLCAWTPASSYNEQFFGPGTRLTVL.

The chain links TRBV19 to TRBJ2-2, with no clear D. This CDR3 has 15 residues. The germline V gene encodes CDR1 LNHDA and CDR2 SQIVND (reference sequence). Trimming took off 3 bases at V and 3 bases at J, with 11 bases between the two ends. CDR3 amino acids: CASSIGTTYTGELFF. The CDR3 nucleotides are TGTGCCAGTAGTATTGGTACTACATACACCGGGGAGCTGTTTTTT.

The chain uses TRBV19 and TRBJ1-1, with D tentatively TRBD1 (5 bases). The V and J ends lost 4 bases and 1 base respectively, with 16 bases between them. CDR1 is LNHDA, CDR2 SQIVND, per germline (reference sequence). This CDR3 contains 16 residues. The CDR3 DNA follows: TGTGCCAGTAGTAACCCCTCGGGGGGGACGAACACTGAAGCTTTCTTT. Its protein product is CASSNPSGGTNTEAFF.

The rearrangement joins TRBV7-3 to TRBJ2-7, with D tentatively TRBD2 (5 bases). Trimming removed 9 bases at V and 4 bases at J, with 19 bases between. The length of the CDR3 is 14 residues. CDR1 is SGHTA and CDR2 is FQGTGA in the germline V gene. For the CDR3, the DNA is TGTGCCAGAGGAGGAGGCGGGCTCGGGTACGAGCAGTACTTC. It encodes CARGGGGLGYEQYF.

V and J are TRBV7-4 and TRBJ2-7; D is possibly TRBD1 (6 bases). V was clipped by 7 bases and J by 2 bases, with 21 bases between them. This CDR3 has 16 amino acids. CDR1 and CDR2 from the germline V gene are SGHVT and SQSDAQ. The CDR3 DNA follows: TGTGCCAGCATCCCCGGGCTAGGGAAGGGGGCCTACGAGCAGTACTTC. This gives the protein CASIPGLGKGAYEQYF.

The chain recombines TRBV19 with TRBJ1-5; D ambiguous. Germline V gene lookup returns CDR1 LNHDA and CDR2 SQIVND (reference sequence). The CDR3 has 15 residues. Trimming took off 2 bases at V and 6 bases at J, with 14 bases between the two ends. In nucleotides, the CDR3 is TGTGCCAGTAGTATACAGGCTGCCCGGGGTCAGCCCCAGCATTTT. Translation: CASSIQAARGQPQHF.

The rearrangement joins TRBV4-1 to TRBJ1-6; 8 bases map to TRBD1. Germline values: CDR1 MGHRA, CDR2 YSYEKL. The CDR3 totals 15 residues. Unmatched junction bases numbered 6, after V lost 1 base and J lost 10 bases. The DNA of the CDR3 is TGCGCCAGCAGCCAAGGGAGGACAGGGCGGTCACCCCTCCACTTT. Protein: CASSQGRTGRSPLHF.

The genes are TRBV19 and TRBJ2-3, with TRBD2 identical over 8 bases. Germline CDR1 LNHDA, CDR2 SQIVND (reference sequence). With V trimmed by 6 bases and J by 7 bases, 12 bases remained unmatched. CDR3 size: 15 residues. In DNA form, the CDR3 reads TGTGCCAGTAGGCTCCCCGCGGGGGGCCTTAATACGCAGTATTTT. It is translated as CASRLPAGGLNTQYF.

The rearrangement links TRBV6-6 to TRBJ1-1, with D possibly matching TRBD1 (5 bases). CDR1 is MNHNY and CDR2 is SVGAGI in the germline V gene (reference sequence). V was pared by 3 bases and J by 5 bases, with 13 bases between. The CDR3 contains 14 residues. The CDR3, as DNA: TGTGCCAGCAGTTATATTCGGGGGTTGACTGAAGCTTTCTTT. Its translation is CASSYIRGLTEAFF.

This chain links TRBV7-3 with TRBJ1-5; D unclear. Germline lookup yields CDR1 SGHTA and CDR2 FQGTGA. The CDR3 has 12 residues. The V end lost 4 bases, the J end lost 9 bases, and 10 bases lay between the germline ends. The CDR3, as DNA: TGTGCCAGCAGCTCCTCCTTTAGGCCCCAGCATTTT. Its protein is CASSSSFRPQHF.

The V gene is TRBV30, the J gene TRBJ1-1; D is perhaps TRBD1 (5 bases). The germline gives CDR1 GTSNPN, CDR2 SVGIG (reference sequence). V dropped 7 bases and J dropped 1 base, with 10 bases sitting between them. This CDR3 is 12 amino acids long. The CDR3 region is CAFARGNTEAFF. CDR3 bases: TGTGCCTTCGCAAGGGGGAACACTGAAGCTTTCTTT.

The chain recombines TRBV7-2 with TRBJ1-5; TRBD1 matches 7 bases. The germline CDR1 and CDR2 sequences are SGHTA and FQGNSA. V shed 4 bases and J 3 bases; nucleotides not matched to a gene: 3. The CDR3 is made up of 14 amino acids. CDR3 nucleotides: TGTGCCAGCAGCTCACAGGGGCTCAATCAGCCCCAGCATTTT. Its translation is CASSSQGLNQPQHF.

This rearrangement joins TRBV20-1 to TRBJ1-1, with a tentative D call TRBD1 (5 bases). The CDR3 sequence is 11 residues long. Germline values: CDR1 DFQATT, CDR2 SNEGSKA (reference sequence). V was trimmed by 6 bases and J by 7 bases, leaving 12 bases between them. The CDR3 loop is CSAPDSYEAFF. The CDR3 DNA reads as TGCAGTGCCCCCGACAGTTATGAAGCTTTCTTT.

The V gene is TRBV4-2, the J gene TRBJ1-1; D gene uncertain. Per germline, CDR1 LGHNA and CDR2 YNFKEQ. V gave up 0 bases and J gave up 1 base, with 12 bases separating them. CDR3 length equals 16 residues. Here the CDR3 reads CASSQDSWAGNTEAFF. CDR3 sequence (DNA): TGTGCCAGCAGCCAAGATTCTTGGGCCGGGAACACTGAAGCTTTCTTT.

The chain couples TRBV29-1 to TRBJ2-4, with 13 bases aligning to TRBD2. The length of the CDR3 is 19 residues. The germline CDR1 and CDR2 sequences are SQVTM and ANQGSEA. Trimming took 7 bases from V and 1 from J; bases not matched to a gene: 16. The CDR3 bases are TGCAGCGCCCTAGGACTAGCGGGAGCCTCCAGGACGGCCAAAAACATTCAGTACTTC. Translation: CSALGLAGASRTAKNIQYF.